This TCR beta chain appears in the sequencing data of a study of control samples from healthy donors and cancer patients. Sequenced by immunoSEQ multiplex PCR; TCRdb stores in-frame clones only, minus some. The table has tens of thousands of clones, 85% to 90% seen once. The CDR3 sequence is 16 residues long. CDR1 ENHRY and CDR2 SYGVKD come from the germline V gene. With V trimmed by 0 bases and J by 3 bases, 6 bases remained unmatched. This chain links TRBV10-3 with TRBJ2-7, with 9 nucleotides matching TRBD2. This TCR derives from a woman between 55 and 75 years old with head and neck cancer. The material sequenced was PBMCs. CDR3 nucleotides: TGTGCCATCAGTGAGTCCGGGCTAGCGGGGTTCTACGAGCAGTACTTC. Amino acids: CAISESGLAGFYEQYF.